These 17 T cell receptor beta chains were all obtained from the same sample, sequenced in a study of cytomegalovirus exposure and HLA in healthy donors. Primers: 60 Vbeta forward and 13 Jbeta reverse. Some clones are missing from TCRdb's copy, which holds only in-frame ones; the method was immunoSEQ multiplex PCR. The sample holds fewer than 130,000 clones, approximately 79% seen once. Input material: PBMCs. These receptors all stem from a man under 40 in good health and CMV-seropositive.

The CDR3 DNA reads as TGTGCCAGTAGTATAGTGGGGGGTGTGGAACTGTTTTTT. Translating it yields CASSIVGGVELFF. This sequence joins TRBV19 and TRBJ1-4; a possible D gene is TRBD1 (5 bases). The V gene lost 1 base and the J gene lost 12 bases, with 12 bases spanning the gap. CDR3 length equals 13 residues. From germline, CDR1 is LNHDA and CDR2 SQIVND (reference sequence).

The chain has TRBV10-3 and TRBJ1-1; weak D call: TRBD1 (5 bases). Per the germline V gene, CDR1 is ENHRY and CDR2 is SYGVKD. The CDR3 loop spans 15 amino acids. V was pared by 0 bases and J by 1 base, with 9 bases between. CDR3 residues: CAISESGEGNTEAFF. CDR3 nucleotides: TGTGCCATCAGTGAGTCGGGGGAGGGGAACACTGAAGCTTTCTTT.

The rearrangement uses TRBV30 and TRBJ1-1, with 7 nucleotides matching TRBD1. Germline-derived CDR1 and CDR2 are GTSNPN and SVGIG (reference sequence). CDR3 length: 11 residues. Trimming took 3 bases from V and 10 from J; bases not matched to a gene: 5. Here the CDR3 DNA reads TGTGCCTGGAGCCGTGAGGGGGCAGCTTTCTTT. It is translated as CAWSREGAAFF.

The chain links TRBV4-2 to TRBJ1-5, with D possibly TRBD1 on 5 matching bases. The CDR3 covers 18 residues. Germline CDR1 reads LGHNA; CDR2 reads YNFKEQ. Trimming shortened V by 4 bases and J by 1 base, and 20 bases separated the two germline ends. The CDR3 loop reads CASSPSWVGGGSNQPQHF. For the CDR3, the DNA is TGTGCCAGCAGCCCATCCTGGGTCGGGGGAGGGAGCAATCAGCCCCAGCATTTT.

This chain connects TRBV11-2 to TRBJ2-1; 14 bases are shared with TRBD2. The length of the CDR3 is 18 residues. J was trimmed by 0 bases and V by 3 bases; bases with no gene match: 4. The germline V gene has CDR1 SGHAT and CDR2 FQNNGV. The CDR3 region is CASSFGTSGGSSYNEQFF. The CDR3 DNA follows: TGTGCCAGCAGCTTCGGGACTAGCGGGGGAAGCTCCTACAATGAGCAGTTCTTC.

The chain's CDR3 is CSVEVLEKKGQPQHF. CDR3 coding DNA: TGCAGCGTTGAAGTCCTCGAAAAAAAGGGGCAGCCCCAGCATTTT. The J gene is TRBJ1-5, the V gene TRBV29-1, with D possibly being TRBD1 (5 bases). This CDR3 region has 15 residues. V shed 1 base and J shed 7 bases, with 17 bases lying between them. Germline V gives CDR1 SQVTM, CDR2 ANQGSEA.

This chain links TRBV11-3 with TRBJ2-1, with 10 nucleotides matching TRBD2. This CDR3 region has 17 residues. The J segment lost 6 bases and the V segment lost 5 bases, leaving 13 bases of the junction unmatched. Looked up from germline, CDR1 is SGHNT and CDR2 is YENEEA. CDR3 nucleotides: TGTGCCAGCAGCCCCCTAGGGCGAGCGGGGGGGTTCAATGAGCAGTTCTTC. Amino acids: CASSPLGRAGGFNEQFF.

The V gene is TRBV7-9, the J gene TRBJ2-3; the D gene is possibly TRBD1 (6 bases). CDR1 is SEHNR, CDR2 FQNEAQ, per germline (reference sequence). V was clipped by 0 bases and J by 15 bases, with 25 bases between them. The CDR3 is made up of 16 amino acids. CDR3 protein: CASSLADSHREMRDYF. The CDR3, as DNA: TGTGCCAGCAGCTTAGCAGACAGTCACAGGGAGATGCGTGATTATTTT.

This chain links TRBV11-2 with TRBJ2-3; D is ambiguous. This CDR3 spans 13 amino acids. V lost 5 bases to trimming and J lost 6 bases, with 12 bases between them. Germline CDR1 and CDR2: SGHAT and FQNNGV. The CDR3 reads CASSLLALDTQYF. Written as DNA, the CDR3 is TGTGCCAGCAGCCTCCTGGCATTGGATACGCAGTATTTT. Filled out from reference TRBV11-2 and TRBJ2-3, the complete variable domain reads EAGVAQSPRYKIIEKRQSVAFWCNPISGHATLYWYQQILGQGPKLLIQFQNNGVVDDSQLPKDRFSAERLKGVDSTLKIQPAKLEDSAVYLCASSLLALDTQYFGPGTRLTVL.

V usage is TRBV25-1 and J usage is TRBJ1-3; perhaps TRBD1 as D (6 bases). V lost 4 bases, J lost 4 bases, and 20 bases lay in between. The CDR3 runs to 17 residues. Germline V lookup: CDR1 MGHDK, CDR2 SYGVNS. This CDR3 is CASSAPGVGAEGNTIYF. The CDR3 coding sequence is TGTGCCAGCAGTGCGCCAGGTGTGGGGGCTGAAGGAAACACCATATATTTT.

The rearrangement uses TRBV7-8 and TRBJ2-7; the D gene is possibly TRBD1 (7 bases). The germline CDR1 and CDR2 sequences are SGHVS and FQNEAQ. The CDR3 runs to 17 residues. Trimming left V 0 bases short and J 2 bases short, with 17 bases between. The DNA for the CDR3 is TGTGCCAGCAGCTTAGCAGGGAGGACAGGTCTAACCTACGAGCAGTACTTC. This sequence encodes CASSLAGRTGLTYEQYF. Supplemented by reference TRBV7-8 and TRBJ2-7, the full variable domain reads GAGVSQSPRYKVAKRGQDVALRCDPISGHVSLFWYQQALGQGPEFLTYFQNEAQLDKSGLPSDRFFAERPEGSVSTLKIQRTQQEDSAVYLCASSLAGRTGLTYEQYFGPGTRLTVT.

This clone showed up just a few times. The gene calls are TRBV2 and TRBJ1-2; no clear D. The ends were cut back, 11 bases at V and 4 bases at J, with 14 bases in the middle. Germline values: CDR1 SNHLY, CDR2 FYNNEI. This CDR3 is 12 amino acids long. The DNA of the CDR3 is TGTGCCGGCGGTAGCCGGGGCTATGGCTACACCTTC. It translates to CAGGSRGYGYTF.

The chain combines TRBV7-3 with TRBJ1-2; the D gene is possibly TRBD1 (5 bases). Germline loops: CDR1 SGHTA, CDR2 FQGTGA. The CDR3 totals 14 residues. V lost 5 bases to trimming and J lost 3 bases, with 13 bases between them. The CDR3 DNA follows: TGTGCCAGCAGCCCATCGGGGGGGGACTATGGCTACACCTTC. Amino acid sequence: CASSPSGGDYGYTF.

The gene calls are TRBV2 and TRBJ1-6; D unresolved. CDR3 size: 17 residues. Germline CDR1 and CDR2: SNHLY and FYNNEI. With 8 bases removed from V and 9 bases from J, the gap between germline ends came to 26 bases. The CDR3 loop reads CASLYGLIPRFFSPLHF. CDR3 in DNA: TGTGCCAGCCTATACGGGTTGATCCCTCGATTTTTTTCACCCCTCCACTTT.

The chain is built from TRBV10-2 and TRBJ2-2; the D gene is possibly TRBD2 (7 bases). CDR1 WSHSY and CDR2 SAAADI come from the germline V gene. This CDR3 has 14 residues. Trimming pared 5 bases from V and 7 bases from J, leaving 14 bases between. As DNA, the CDR3 is TGCGCCAGCAGTCAGAACGGGGGGCGCGGGGAGCTGTTTTTT. Translating it yields CASSQNGGRGELFF.

DNA of the CDR3: TGTGCCAGCAGCGTAACCAGGGCGGATTCACCCCTCCACTTT. This translates into CASSVTRADSPLHF. This chain joins TRBV9 and TRBJ1-6; possibly TRBD1 for D (5 bases). The CDR3 consists of 14 residues. CDR1 and CDR2 (germline): SGDLS, YYNGEE. Trimming stripped 1 base from V and 8 bases from J, with 10 bases between.

As for this clone: Sequence at one end of the junction differs from germline and may be a read error. This rearrangement joins TRBV30 to TRBJ1-1; D is unclear. Germline lookup yields CDR1 GTSNPN and CDR2 SVGIG (reference sequence). This CDR3 spans 12 amino acids. The CDR3 coding sequence is TGTGCCTGGAGCATGGGTGGCCTGGGAGGCAACTTT. This gives the protein CAWSMGGLGGNF.